The 24 T cell receptor beta chains given below trace back to one sample, sequenced in a study of tumor-infiltrating lymphocytes in primary liver carcinoma. Germline DNA was also extracted, while the blood RNA originated from unsorted whole blood. The authors made TCR beta cDNA from roughly 480 ng total RNA with a constant-region primer. Sequencing libraries for TCR beta derived from three nested multiplex PCR rounds that used slightly modified ARM-PCR. With TRBV1-TRBV30 forward primers and a C-beta reverse primer, the first two PCR rounds were run for approximately 10 cycles each. TCRdb itself ran the multiplex PCR reads through MiXCR, one entry per CDR3 protein. Of approximately 320,000 distinct CDR3 sequences in the sample, 50% to 60% were seen once. Sequencing was carried out using peripheral blood. These receptors were taken from a young woman with primary liver carcinoma and hepatitis B virus infection.

This sequence joins TRBV28 and TRBJ1-1, with D possibly matching TRBD1 (5 bases). Germline CDR1 and CDR2: MDHEN and SYDVKM. The CDR3 spans 12 residues. V was pared by 6 bases and J by 8 bases, with 13 bases between. CDR3 loop: CASRDGGYEAFF. The CDR3 DNA sequence: TGTGCCAGCAGGGACGGGGGGTACGAAGCTTTCTTT.

Many counts were recorded for this clonotype. The chain couples TRBV11-3 to TRBJ2-2; D remains ambiguous. The CDR3 spans 14 residues. CDR1 and CDR2 from the germline V gene are SGHNT and YENEEA. Trimming took off 5 bases at V and 0 bases at J, with 7 bases between the two ends. This chain's CDR3 is CASSHLANTGELFF. CDR3 in DNA: TGTGCCAGCAGCCATCTAGCGAACACCGGGGAGCTGTTTTTT.

With respect to this clonotype: Compared with germline, one end of the junction differs, possibly owing to a read error. J is TRBJ2-7 and V is TRBV28; D not resolved. Germline CDR1 MDHEN, CDR2 SYDVKM. CDR3 length equals 14 residues. CDR3 sequence: CANSSRLVSYEQYF. The DNA of the CDR3 is TGTGCCAACAGTTCCCGACTTGTCTCCTACGAGCAGTACTTC.

There are many counts of this clonotype. Here the CDR3 DNA reads TGTGCCAGCAGTTATCACGTCCACGGGGAGCTGTTTTTT. This sequence encodes CASSYHVHGELFF. This chain uses TRBV6-5 with TRBJ2-2; no firm D call. Trimming took off 3 bases at V and 7 bases at J, with 9 bases between the two ends. Germline V gene sequence: CDR1 MNHEY, CDR2 SVGAGI. This CDR3 spans 13 amino acids.

This sequence joins TRBV5-6 and TRBJ2-1; no reliable D call. Germline loops: CDR1 SGHDT, CDR2 YYEEEE. The CDR3 has 13 residues. V lost 3 bases and J 5 bases, leaving 9 bases between the germline ends. CDR3 DNA: TGTGCCAGCAGCTATATCACCGACAATGAGCAGTTCTTC. This codes for CASSYITDNEQFF.

This clonotype was seen a single time. An end of the junction differs from the germline gene, which may be a read error. The chain couples TRBV7-3 to TRBJ1-6; D remains ambiguous. The CDR3 extends over 13 amino acids. The germline CDR1 and CDR2 sequences are SGHTA and FQGTGA. In DNA form, the CDR3 reads TGTGCCAGCAACTTAAGTCCGAATTCACCCCTCCACTTT. Protein: CASNLSPNSPLHF.

The V gene is TRBV11-2, the J gene TRBJ2-2; D unresolved. From germline, CDR1 is SGHAT and CDR2 FQNNGV. V dropped 5 bases and J dropped 2 bases, with 18 bases sitting between them. The CDR3 has 17 residues. The CDR3 nucleotides are TGTGCCAGCAGCCATGGACGGAATATGGTAAACACCGGGGAGCTGTTTTTT. The encoded protein is CASSHGRNMVNTGELFF.

J is TRBJ2-5 and V is TRBV11-1; D is unresolved. Trimming took 5 bases from V and 7 from J, leaving 26 bases between them. This CDR3 region has 17 residues. Germline CDR1 is SGHAT and CDR2 is FQDESV (reference sequence). CDR3 bases: TGTGCCAGCAGCCCGATACGGTTGCCAGAGCGCGTTGGGACCCAGTACTTC. Amino acid sequence: CASSPIRLPERVGTQYF.

This clonotype was counted once. A junction end diverges from the germline sequence, so it may reflect a read error. The chain is built from TRBV10-2 and TRBJ1-5, with D unresolved. Germline assignment: CDR1 WSHSY and CDR2 SAAADI. The length of the CDR3 is 14 residues. The chain's CDR3 is CACSESEMAQPQHF. CDR3 nucleotides: TGCGCCTGCAGTGAGTCCGAGATGGCTCAGCCCCAGCATTTT.

A note on this clonotype: A much larger clone lies one base from this, so it may be a read error. V gene TRBV6-6 combines with J gene TRBJ2-1; D is possibly TRBD2 (6 bases). Trimming stripped 0 bases from V and 11 bases from J, with 17 bases between. Germline-derived CDR1 and CDR2 are MNHNY and SVGAGI (reference sequence). The CDR3 contains 15 residues. This CDR3 is CASSYSTGVGGKQFF. In nucleotides, the CDR3 is TGTGCCAGCAGTTACTCGACCGGGGTGGGGGGTAAGCAGTTCTTC.

This clonotype showed up just once. It may be a read error: a sequence one base away is much more abundant. This rearrangement joins TRBV4-1 to TRBJ2-1; D unclear. Trimming took off 2 bases at V and 2 bases at J, with 4 bases between the two ends. The CDR3 covers 13 residues. Germline loops: CDR1 MGHRA, CDR2 YSYEKL. CDR3 protein: CASSQIPYNEQFF. CDR3 nucleotide sequence: TGCGCCAGCAGCCAAATCCCCTACAATGAGCAGTTCTTC.

The table lists this clonotype with a few counts. This chain uses TRBV7-9 with TRBJ1-4; TRBD1 matches at 7 bases. The CDR3 has 14 amino acids. Germline V gene sequence: CDR1 SEHNR, CDR2 FQNEAQ (reference sequence). The J segment lost 2 bases and the V segment lost 7 bases, leaving 4 bases of the junction unmatched. The CDR3 is CASTPGQTNEKLFF. DNA of the CDR3: TGTGCCAGCACCCCGGGACAGACTAATGAAAAACTGTTTTTT.

With respect to this clonotype: One end of the junction is discordant with germline, which a read error may explain. This chain joins TRBV29-1 and TRBJ2-2; D gene uncertain. CDR1 and CDR2 from the germline V gene are SQVTM and ANQGSEA. This CDR3 region has 15 residues. The CDR3 sequence: CSVFWVQRNTGELFF. The CDR3, as DNA: TGCAGCGTTTTTTGGGTACAACGGAACACAGGGGAGCTGTTTTTT.

The chain employs TRBV20-1 and TRBJ2-1; 10 bases are a match to TRBD2. Losses at the gene ends were 0 bases for V and 14 bases for J; bases not matched to a gene: 13. This CDR3 contains 15 residues. CDR1 is DFQATT and CDR2 is SNEGSKA in the germline V gene (reference sequence). The DNA for the CDR3 is TGCAGTGCTAGAGATGGGTCTAGCGGGAGCTCGGGGGAGTTCTTC. The encoded protein is CSARDGSSGSSGEFF.

This clonotype was picked up many times. The chain combines TRBV6-2 or TRBV6-3 with TRBJ2-3, with 8 bases lining up with TRBD1. J lost 6 bases, V lost 5 bases, and 10 bases had no gene match. The V gene's germline CDR1 is MNHEY and CDR2 SVGEGT. The CDR3 runs 15 residues. CDR3 nucleotides: TGTGCCAGCAGTCCTCGGACAGGGATAAGGGATACGCAGTATTTT. Translation: CASSPRTGIRDTQYF.

With regard to this clonotype: A much larger clone differs from this one at a single base, so this may be a read error. The CDR3 ends on some other residue instead of the conserved phenylalanine or tryptophan, so this is likely a read error. This chain connects TRBV4-2 to TRBJ2-1; perhaps TRBD2 as D (7 bases). The CDR3 is 15 residues long. Trimming shortened V by 3 bases and J by 7 bases, and 16 bases separated the two germline ends. The germline CDR1 and CDR2 sequences are LGHNA and YNFKEQ. The CDR3 DNA follows: TGTGCCAGCAGCCAGCTGGCGGGGGCGCGGAATGAGCAGTTCCTC. Translated, it gives CASSQLAGARNEQFL.

Points on this clonotype: A much larger clone lies a single base off, so this may be a read error. The J gene is TRBJ1-6, the V gene TRBV6-6; 7 bases are a match to TRBD1. With V trimmed by 8 bases and J by 5 bases, 9 bases remained unmatched. Germline CDR1 is MNHNY and CDR2 is SVGAGI (reference sequence). The CDR3 totals 15 residues. Written as DNA, the CDR3 is TGTGCCAGCTGCCCGATGGGACAGAATAATTCACCCCTCCACTTT. It codes for CASCPMGQNNSPLHF.

This rearrangement joins TRBV6-5 to TRBJ2-7, with 7 bases matching TRBD2. The V gene's germline CDR1 is MNHEY and CDR2 SVGAGI. The CDR3 loop spans 13 amino acids. V lost 8 bases to trimming and J lost 6 bases; unmatched junction nucleotides: 10. CDR3 residues: CASLREGGSEQYF. CDR3 bases: TGTGCCAGCCTCAGGGAGGGAGGGTCCGAGCAGTACTTC.

This clonotype is a singleton in its sample. The junction differs from germline at one of its ends, possibly a read error. The V gene is TRBV5-4, the J gene TRBJ2-3; TRBD1 might be the D (6 bases). Per the germline V gene, CDR1 is SGHNT and CDR2 is YYREEE (reference sequence). The CDR3 consists of 14 residues. The CDR3 coding sequence is TGTGCCGGCAGGGGCTGGGCTAGCACAGATACGCAGTATTTT. Translation: CAGRGWASTDTQYF.

This clonotype was counted ten times or more. J is TRBJ2-7 and V is TRBV29-1; possible D gene TRBD1, 5 bases. This CDR3 has 11 residues. Per the germline V gene, CDR1 is SQVTM and CDR2 is ANQGSEA. The ends were cut back, 6 bases at V and 5 bases at J, with 11 bases in the middle. In DNA, the CDR3 is TGCAGCGTGGAGCAGGGCCACGAGCAGTACTTC. Amino acid sequence: CSVEQGHEQYF.

With regard to this clonotype: One end of the junction varies from germline; a read error may be responsible. The gene calls are TRBV11-2 and TRBJ2-5, with D hard to call. The CDR3 is 15 amino acids. Germline V CDR1 and CDR2: SGHAT, FQNNGV. CDR3 sequence reads: CTSSSRKGKVETHYF. The CDR3 region has the DNA TGTACCAGCAGCTCCCGAAAGGGTAAAGTCGAGACCCATTACTTC.

Worth noting for this clonotype: Mismatch with germline at one junction end may stem from a read error. The chain combines TRBV11-2 with TRBJ2-7; TRBD1 is a possible D gene (7 bases). The CDR3 has 15 residues. Germline CDR1 reads SGHAT; CDR2 reads FQNNGV. As DNA, the CDR3 is TGTGCCAGCAGTTTAGTTGCGGCGACAGGGACTGAGCAGTACTTC. Protein sequence: CASSLVAATGTEQYF.

The gene calls are TRBV6-1 and TRBJ2-3; unclear D gene. The CDR3 covers 13 residues. Trimming took 8 bases from V and 0 from J, leaving 9 bases between them. CDR1 is MNHNS and CDR2 is SASEGT in the germline V gene. Here the CDR3 DNA reads TGTGCCAGCCGTCACAGTAGCACAGATACGCAGTATTTT. It specifies CASRHSSTDTQYF.

In the case of this clonotype: A much bigger clone sits one base away, suggesting this may be a read error. The rearrangement uses TRBV6-5 and TRBJ1-6, with 7 bases identical to TRBD1. Germline assignment: CDR1 MNHEY and CDR2 SVGAGI. V gave up 1 base and J gave up 5 bases; unmatched junction bases: 5. The CDR3 sequence is 16 residues long. CDR3 nucleotides: TGTGCCAGCAGTTACTTGTTAGGGACAGATAATTCACCCCTCCACTTT. Its translation: CASSYLLGTDNSPLHF.